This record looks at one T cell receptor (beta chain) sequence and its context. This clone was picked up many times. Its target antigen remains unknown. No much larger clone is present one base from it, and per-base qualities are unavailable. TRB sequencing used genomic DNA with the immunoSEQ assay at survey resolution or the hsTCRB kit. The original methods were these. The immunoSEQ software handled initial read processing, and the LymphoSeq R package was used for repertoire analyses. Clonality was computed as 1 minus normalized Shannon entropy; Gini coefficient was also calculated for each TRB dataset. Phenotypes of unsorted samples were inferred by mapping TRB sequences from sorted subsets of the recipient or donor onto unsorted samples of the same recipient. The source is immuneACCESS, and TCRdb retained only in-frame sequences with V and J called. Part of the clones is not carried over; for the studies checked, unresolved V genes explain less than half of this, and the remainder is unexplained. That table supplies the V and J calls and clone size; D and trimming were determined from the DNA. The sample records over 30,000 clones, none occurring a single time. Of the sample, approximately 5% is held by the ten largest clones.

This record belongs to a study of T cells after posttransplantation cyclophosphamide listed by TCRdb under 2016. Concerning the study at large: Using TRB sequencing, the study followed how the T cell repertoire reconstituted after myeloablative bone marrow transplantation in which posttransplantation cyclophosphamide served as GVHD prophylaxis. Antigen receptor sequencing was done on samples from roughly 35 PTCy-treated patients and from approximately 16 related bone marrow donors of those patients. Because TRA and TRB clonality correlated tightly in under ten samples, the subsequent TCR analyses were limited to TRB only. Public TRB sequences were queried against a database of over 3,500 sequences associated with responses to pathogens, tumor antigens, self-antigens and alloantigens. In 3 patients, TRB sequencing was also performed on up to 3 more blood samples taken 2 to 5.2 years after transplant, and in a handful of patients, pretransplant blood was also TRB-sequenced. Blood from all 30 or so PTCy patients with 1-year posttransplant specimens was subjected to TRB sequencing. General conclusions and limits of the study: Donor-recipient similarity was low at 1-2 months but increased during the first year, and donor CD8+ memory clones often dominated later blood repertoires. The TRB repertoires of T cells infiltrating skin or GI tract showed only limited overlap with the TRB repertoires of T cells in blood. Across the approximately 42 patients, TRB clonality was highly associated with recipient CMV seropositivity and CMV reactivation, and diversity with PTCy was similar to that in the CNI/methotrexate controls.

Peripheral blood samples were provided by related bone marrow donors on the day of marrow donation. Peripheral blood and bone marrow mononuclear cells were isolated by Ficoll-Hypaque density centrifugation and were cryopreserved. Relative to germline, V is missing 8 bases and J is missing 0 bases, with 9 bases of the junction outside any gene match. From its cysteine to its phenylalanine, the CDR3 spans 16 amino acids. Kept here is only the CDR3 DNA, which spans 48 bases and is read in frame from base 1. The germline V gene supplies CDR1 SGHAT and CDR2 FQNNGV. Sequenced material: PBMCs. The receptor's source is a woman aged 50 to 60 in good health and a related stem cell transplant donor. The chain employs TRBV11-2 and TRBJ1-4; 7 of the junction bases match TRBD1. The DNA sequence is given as TGTGCCAGCGAAAGCACAGGGGTAACAACTAATGAAAAACTGTTTTTT. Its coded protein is CASESTGVTTNEKLFF.